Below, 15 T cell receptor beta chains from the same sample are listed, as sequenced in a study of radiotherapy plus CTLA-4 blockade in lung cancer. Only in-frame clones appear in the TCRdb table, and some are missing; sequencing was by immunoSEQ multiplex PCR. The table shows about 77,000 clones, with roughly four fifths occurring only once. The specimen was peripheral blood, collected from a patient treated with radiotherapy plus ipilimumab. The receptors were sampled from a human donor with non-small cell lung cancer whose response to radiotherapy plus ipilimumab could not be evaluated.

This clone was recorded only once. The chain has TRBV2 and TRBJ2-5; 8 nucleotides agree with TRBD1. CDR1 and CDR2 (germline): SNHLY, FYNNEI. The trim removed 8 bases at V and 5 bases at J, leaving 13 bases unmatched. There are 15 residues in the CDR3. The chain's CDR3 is CASRGWQGARETQYF. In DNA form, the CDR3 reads TGTGCCAGCCGGGGTTGGCAGGGGGCGAGGGAGACCCAGTACTTC.

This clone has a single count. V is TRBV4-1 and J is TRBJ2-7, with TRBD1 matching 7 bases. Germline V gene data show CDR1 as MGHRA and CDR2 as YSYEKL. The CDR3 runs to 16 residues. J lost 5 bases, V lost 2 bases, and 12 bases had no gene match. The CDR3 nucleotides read TGCGCCAGCAGCCAACCCACCCTCGACAGGGAAAACGAGCAGTACTTC. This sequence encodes CASSQPTLDRENEQYF.

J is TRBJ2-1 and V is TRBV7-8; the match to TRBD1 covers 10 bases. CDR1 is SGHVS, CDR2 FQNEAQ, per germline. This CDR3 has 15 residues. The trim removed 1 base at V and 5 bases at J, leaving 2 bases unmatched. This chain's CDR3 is CASSLGDRGDNEQFF. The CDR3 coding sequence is TGTGCCAGCAGCTTAGGGGACAGGGGTGACAATGAGCAGTTCTTC.

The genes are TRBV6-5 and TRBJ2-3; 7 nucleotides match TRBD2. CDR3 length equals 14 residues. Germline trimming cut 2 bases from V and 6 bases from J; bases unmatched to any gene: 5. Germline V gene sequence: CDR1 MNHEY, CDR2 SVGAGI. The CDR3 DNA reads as TGTGCCAGCAGTTACCAGCGGGATTGGGATACGCAGTATTTT. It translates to CASSYQRDWDTQYF.

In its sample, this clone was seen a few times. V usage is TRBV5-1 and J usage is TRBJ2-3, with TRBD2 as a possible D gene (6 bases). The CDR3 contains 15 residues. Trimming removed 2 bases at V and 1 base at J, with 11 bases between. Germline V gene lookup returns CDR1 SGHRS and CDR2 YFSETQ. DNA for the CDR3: TGCGCCAGCAGCTTTGAGTCTAGCGGCACAGATACGCAGTATTTT. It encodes CASSFESSGTDTQYF.

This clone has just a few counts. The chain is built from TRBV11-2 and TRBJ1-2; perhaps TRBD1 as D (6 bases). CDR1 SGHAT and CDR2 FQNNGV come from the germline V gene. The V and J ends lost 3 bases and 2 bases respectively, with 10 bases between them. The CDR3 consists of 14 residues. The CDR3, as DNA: TGTGCCAGCAGCTTCACAGGGCTCAACTATGGCTACACCTTC. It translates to CASSFTGLNYGYTF.

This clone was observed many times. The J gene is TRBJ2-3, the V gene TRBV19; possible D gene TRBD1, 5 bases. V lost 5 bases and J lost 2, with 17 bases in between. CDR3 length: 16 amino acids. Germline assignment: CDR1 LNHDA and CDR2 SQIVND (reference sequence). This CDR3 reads CASSVQHGHLTDTQYF. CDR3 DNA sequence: TGTGCCAGTAGTGTTCAACATGGACACCTCACAGATACGCAGTATTTT.

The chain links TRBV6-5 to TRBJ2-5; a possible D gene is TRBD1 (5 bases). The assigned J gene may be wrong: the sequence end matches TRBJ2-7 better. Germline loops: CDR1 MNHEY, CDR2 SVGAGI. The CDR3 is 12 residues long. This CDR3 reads CASSDSSYEQYF. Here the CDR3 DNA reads TGTGCCAGCAGCGACAGCTCCTACGAGCAGTACTTC.

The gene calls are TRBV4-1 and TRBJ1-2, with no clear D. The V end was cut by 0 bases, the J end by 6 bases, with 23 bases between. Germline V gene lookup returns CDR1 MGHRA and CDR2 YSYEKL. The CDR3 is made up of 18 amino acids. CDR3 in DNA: TGCGCCAGCAGCCAAGAGAGGGCGCGAGGAGTTGAGCGAAATGGCTACACCTTC. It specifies CASSQERARGVERNGYTF.

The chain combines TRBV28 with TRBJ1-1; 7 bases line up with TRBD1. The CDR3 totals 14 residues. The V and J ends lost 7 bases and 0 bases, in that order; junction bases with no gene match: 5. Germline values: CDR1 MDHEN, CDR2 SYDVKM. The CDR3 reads CASTRQGMNTEAFF. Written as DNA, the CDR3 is TGTGCCAGCACCCGACAGGGTATGAACACTGAAGCTTTCTTT.

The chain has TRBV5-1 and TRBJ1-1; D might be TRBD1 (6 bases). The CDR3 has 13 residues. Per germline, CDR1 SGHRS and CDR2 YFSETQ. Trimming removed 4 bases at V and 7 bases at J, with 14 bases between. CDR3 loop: CASSLGGAHEAFF. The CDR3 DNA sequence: TGCGCCAGCAGCCTCGGGGGGGCCCATGAAGCTTTCTTT. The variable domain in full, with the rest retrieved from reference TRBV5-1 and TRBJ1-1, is KAGVTQTPRYLIKTRGQQVTLSCSPISGHRSVSWYQQTPGQGLQFLFEYFSETQRNKGNFPGRFSGRQFSNSRSEMNVSTLELGDSALYLCASSLGGAHEAFFGQGTRLTVV.

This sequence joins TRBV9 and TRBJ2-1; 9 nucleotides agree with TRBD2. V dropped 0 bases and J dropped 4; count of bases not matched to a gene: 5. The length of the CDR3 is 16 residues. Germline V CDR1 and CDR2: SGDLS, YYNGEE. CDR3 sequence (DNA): TGTGCCAGCAGCGTAGTACCTAGCGGGACTTACAATGAGCAGTTCTTC. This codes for CASSVVPSGTYNEQFF. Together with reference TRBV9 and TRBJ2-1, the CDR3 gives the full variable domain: DSGVTQTPKHLITATGQRVTLRCSPRSGDLSVYWYQQSLDQGLQFLIQYYNGEERAKGNILERFSAQQFPDLHSELNLSSLELGDSALYFCASSVVPSGTYNEQFFGPGTRLTVL.

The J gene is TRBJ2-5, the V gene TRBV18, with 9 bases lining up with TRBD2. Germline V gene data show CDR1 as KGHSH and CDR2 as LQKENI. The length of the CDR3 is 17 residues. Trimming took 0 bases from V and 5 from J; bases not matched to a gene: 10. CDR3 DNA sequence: TGTGCCAGCTCACCACCCCTCAAGCGGGAGGATTGGGAGACCCAGTACTTC. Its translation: CASSPPLKREDWETQYF. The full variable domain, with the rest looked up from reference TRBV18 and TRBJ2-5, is NAGVMQNPRHLVRRRGQEARLRCSPMKGHSHVYWYRQLPEEGLKFMVYLQKENIIDESGMPKERFSAEFPKEGPSILRIQQVVRGDSAAYFCASSPPLKREDWETQYFGPGTRLLVL.

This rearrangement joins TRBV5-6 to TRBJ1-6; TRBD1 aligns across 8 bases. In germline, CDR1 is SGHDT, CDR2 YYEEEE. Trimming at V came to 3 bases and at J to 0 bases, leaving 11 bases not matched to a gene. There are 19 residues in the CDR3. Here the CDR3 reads CASSSIGTGVSSYNSPLHF. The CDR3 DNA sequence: TGTGCCAGCAGCTCCATTGGGACAGGCGTGAGCTCCTATAATTCACCCCTCCACTTT.

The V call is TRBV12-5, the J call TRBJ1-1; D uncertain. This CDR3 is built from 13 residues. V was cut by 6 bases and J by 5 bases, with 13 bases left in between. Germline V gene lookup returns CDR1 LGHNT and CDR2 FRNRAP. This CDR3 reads CASGLERGTEAFF. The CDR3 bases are TGTGCTAGTGGCTTAGAACGTGGTACTGAAGCTTTCTTT. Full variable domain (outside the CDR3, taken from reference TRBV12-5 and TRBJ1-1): DARVTQTPRHKVTEMGQEVTMRCQPILGHNTVFWYRQTMMQGLELLAYFRNRAPLDDSGMPKDRFSAEMPDATLATLKIQPSEPRDSAVYFCASGLERGTEAFFGQGTRLTVV.